This section outlines one TCR beta chain sequence together with its context. This specimen comes from a study of blood T cell repertoires in COVID-19. Study background: Samples taken during acute and convalescent COVID-19 were collected in the United States, Italy and Spain. The cDNA or gDNA used as material had been derived from T cells, B-cell-depleted T cells, or PBMCs.

Trimming took off 0 bases at V and 7 bases at J, with 13 bases between the two ends. This CDR3 comprises 15 residues. Germline-derived CDR1 and CDR2 are SGHTA and FQGTGA. In the authors' methods: Amplification with reference gene primers provided the estimates of nucleated cell counts. Method: immunoSEQ multiplex PCR; TCRdb's copy keeps in-frame clones and lacks some. The V and J calls and the clone size are those of that table, but D and trimming were determined from the DNA. Of around 70,000 clones listed, about 82% are singletons. This receptor was taken from a woman of 80 years or more with active or convalescent COVID-19. This chain uses TRBV7-3 with TRBJ2-1; the D gene is possibly TRBD2 (6 bases). Sequenced material: peripheral blood. This chain's CDR3 is CASSLTGGAMNEQFF. The DNA of the CDR3 is TGTGCCAGCAGCTTAACCGGCGGGGCTATGAATGAGCAGTTCTTC.